The rows below give T cell receptor beta chains drawn from one sample of a study of blood T cell repertoires in COVID-19. Here immunoSEQ multiplex PCR was the method, and the copy in TCRdb shows in-frame clones only, minus some. The data contain tens of thousands of clones, around 83% of them singletons. The specimen was peripheral blood. The receptor set was obtained from a human donor in a cohort sampled during active or convalescent COVID-19. CDR3s include the opening cysteine and the closing phenylalanine or tryptophan. A D gene is named only where the DNA matches it firmly. Not all rows give a size; the values are once, few, many and, for expanded clones, a class.

>-|TRBV11-2|TRBJ2-7|-
CASSPKGEYTYEQYF
TGTGCCAGCAGCCCCAAGGGGGAGTACACCTACGAGCAGTACTTC
>TRBD1|TRBV7-2|TRBJ1-5|-
CASSFLAGTVNQPQHF
TGTGCCAGCAGCTTCCTGGCCGGGACAGTCAATCAGCCCCAGCATTTT
>-|TRBV9|TRBJ2-2|few
CASSVKKTGRNTGELFF
TGTGCCAGCAGCGTAAAGAAGACGGGGAGGAACACCGGGGAGCTGTTTTTT
>-|TRBV3-1/TRBV3-2|TRBJ2-1|-
CASSQGPGGGFF
TGTGCCAGCAGCCAAGGTCCCGGGGGAGGGTTCTTC
>TRBD2|TRBV27|TRBJ2-1|-
CASSSQWGGGAREQFF
TGTGCCAGCAGTTCCCAGTGGGGCGGGGGGGCCAGGGAGCAGTTCTTC
>-|TRBV5-1|TRBJ2-3|few
CASRTGDTQYF
TGCGCCAGCAGGACGGGGGATACGCAGTATTTT
>TRBD1|TRBV5-6|TRBJ2-2|few
CASSRTGVNTGELFF
TGTGCCAGCAGTCGGACAGGGGTCAATACCGGGGAGCTGTTTTTT
>TRBD1|TRBV5-4|TRBJ2-5|-
CASSLGGQGQETQYF
TGTGCCAGCAGCTTGGGGGGACAGGGGCAAGAGACCCAGTACTTC
>-|TRBV5-5|TRBJ1-5|-
CASRRDTDSNQPQHF
TGTGCCAGCAGGAGGGACACGGATAGCAATCAGCCCCAGCATTTT
>-|TRBV16|TRBJ1-1|-
CASSQADSMNTEAFF
TGTGCCAGCAGCCAGGCAGACAGCATGAACACTGAAGCTTTCTTT
>TRBD2|TRBV2|TRBJ2-7|-
CASLRLAGGPHEQYF
TGTGCCAGCTTAAGACTAGCGGGGGGGCCCCACGAGCAGTACTTC
>TRBD1|TRBV18|TRBJ1-2|-
CASSPQGQSNTMYYGYTF
TGTGCCAGCTCACCGCAGGGACAGTCTAATACGATGTACTATGGCTACACCTTC
>TRBD2|TRBV6-1|TRBJ2-3|once
CASSALAGGPTDTQYF
TGTGCCAGCAGTGCCTTAGCGGGGGGGCCAACAGATACGCAGTATTTT
>-|TRBV4-3|TRBJ2-1|-
CASSQEGTGYNEQFF
TGCGCCAGCAGCCAAGAGGGGACTGGCTACAATGAGCAGTTCTTC
>TRBD1|TRBV30|TRBJ1-2|-
CAWSVGAGGNYGYTF
TGTGCCTGGAGTGTGGGGGCAGGGGGGAACTATGGCTACACCTTC